This TCR beta chain comes out of a study of Ad26.COV2.S vaccination and SARS-CoV-2 variants (dated by TCRdb to the early 2020s). In the study overall: TCRbeta repertoire sequencing served as the tool for gauging how specific and how broad the SARS-CoV-2-reactive T cell receptors were following Ad26.COV2.S vaccination. A total of around 32 samples were included in the TCR-sequenced set, comprising about 20 Ad26.COV2.S vaccine recipients, 5 placebo recipients and 8 SARS-CoV-2 convalescent individuals.

The CDR3 contains 14 residues, cysteine and phenylalanine counted. The retained sequence is limited to the CDR3, 42 bases, with the frame set at the first base. From the germline V gene, CDR1 is MNHEY and CDR2 is SVGEGT. The junction shows trimming of 2 bases on V and 6 bases on J, plus 11 bases between the germline ends. The time point label of this sample denotes: individuals recovered from natural SARS-CoV-2 infection. TCRbeta CDR3 regions were sequenced with the immunoSEQ Assay. After extraction, genomic DNA underwent amplification by bias-controlled multiplex PCR, followed by high-throughput sequencing. The source study handled its data this way. To quantify the absolute abundance of every unique TCRbeta CDR3 region, sequences were collapsed and filtered. T cell fraction was estimated by normalizing TCRbeta template counts to usable DNA, which was measured by amplifying reference genes present in all nucleated cells. Repertoire TCRs were annotated as SARS-CoV-2-specific when V gene, CDR3 amino acid sequence and J gene were exactly matched to a known reactive TCR set. MIRA supplied the reference SARS-CoV-2 TCR set, which was filtered for enrichment in COVID-19-positive ImmuneCODE repertoires so that public or cross-reactive TCRs were removed. Using the MIRA antigens, annotated TCRs were further analysed by specific ORF or by position within an ORF. Breadth was defined as annotated unique rearrangements over total unique productive rearrangements; depth was the summed frequency of those rearrangements. TCR breadth was compared between groups using two-sided Wilcoxon rank-sum tests. TCRdb obtained this table from immuneACCESS and retained in-frame rearrangements with V and J assigned. These tables miss some clones; where compared with another copy, unresolved V genes account for less than half of the shortfall, and the remainder is unexplained. That table gives V, J and clone size, and the DNA gave D and trimming. This sample has around 350,000 clones in its table, and about 90% of those were observed once. Around 4.2% of the sample belongs to the ten largest clones.

The full study reports these points: Comparable non-spike TCR breadth was observed between vaccine and placebo recipients, consistent with only spike being contained in the vaccine. After vaccination, spike-specific CD8+ and CD4+ T cell responses were reported to show substantial breadth. According to the authors, total T cell responses may have been underestimated by the TCR breadth and depth analyses. Spike-specific TCR breadth was higher in Ad26.COV2.S recipients than in placebo recipients (P = 0.0014).

A note on this clone: The clone's antigen remains unknown. The record has no base qualities; no much larger clone is one base away.

The specimen was peripheral blood, collected after recovery from COVID-19. The sequence joins TRBV6-2 or TRBV6-3 to TRBJ1-5; a weak D assignment points to TRBD1 (5 bases agree). The source is a human donor who had recovered from COVID-19. The CDR3 region reads CASSYEGPSQPQHF. The sequence in DNA is TGTGCCAGCAGTTACGAGGGGCCCAGTCAGCCCCAGCATTTT.